This T cell receptor beta chain comes out of a study of cytomegalovirus exposure and HLA in healthy donors. With 60 Vbeta and 13 Jbeta primers, the PCR was carried out. Sequenced by immunoSEQ multiplex PCR; TCRdb stores in-frame clones only, minus some. The data hold approximately 110,000 clones, with roughly 81% observed a single time. Study-wide results and caveats: Productive status was seen about 87% or about 30% of the time for most TCR beta V segments in an earlier analysis.

Comment on this clone: Its antigen remains unknown. A read error may account for a junction end that differs from germline.

Germline CDR1 reads SNHLY; CDR2 reads FYNNEI. The CDR3 is 11 residues long. Sequencing was carried out using PBMCs. The chain carries TRBV2 and TRBJ2-7, with D uncertain. This sequence originates from a young woman in good health and CMV-seronegative. The CDR3 region has the DNA TGTGCCAGCAGTGAATGGTCAGGTAATTGTTTC. Translated, it gives CASSEWSGNCF.